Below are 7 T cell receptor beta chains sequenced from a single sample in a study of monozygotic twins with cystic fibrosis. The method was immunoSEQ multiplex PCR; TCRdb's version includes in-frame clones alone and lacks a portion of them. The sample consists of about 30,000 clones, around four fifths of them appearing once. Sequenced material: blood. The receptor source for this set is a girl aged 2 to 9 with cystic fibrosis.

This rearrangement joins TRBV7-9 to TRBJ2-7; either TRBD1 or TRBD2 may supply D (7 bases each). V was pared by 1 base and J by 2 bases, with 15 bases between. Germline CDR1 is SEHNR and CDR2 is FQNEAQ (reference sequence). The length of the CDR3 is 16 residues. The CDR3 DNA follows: TGTGCCAGCAGCTTAGGCACAGGGGCGGGGGCCTACGAGCAGTACTTC. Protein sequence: CASSLGTGAGAYEQYF. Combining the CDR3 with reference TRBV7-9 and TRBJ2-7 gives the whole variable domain DTGVSQNPRHKITKRGQNVTFRCDPISEHNRLYWYRQTLGQGPEFLTYFQNEAQLEKSRLLSDRFSAERPKGSFSTLEIQRTEQGDSAMYLCASSLGTGAGAYEQYFGPGTRLTVT.

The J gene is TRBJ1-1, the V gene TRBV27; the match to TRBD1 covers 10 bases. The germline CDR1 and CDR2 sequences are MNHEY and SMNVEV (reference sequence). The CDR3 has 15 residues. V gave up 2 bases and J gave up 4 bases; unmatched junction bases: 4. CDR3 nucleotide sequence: TGTGCCAGCAGTTTAGGACAGGGGGGCTCCACTGAAGCTTTCTTT. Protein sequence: CASSLGQGGSTEAFF.

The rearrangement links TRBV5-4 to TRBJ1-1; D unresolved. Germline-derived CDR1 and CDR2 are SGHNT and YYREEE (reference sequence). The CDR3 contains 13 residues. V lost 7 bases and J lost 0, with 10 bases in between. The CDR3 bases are TGTGCCAGCGTTGGTCAGATGAACACTGAAGCTTTCTTT. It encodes CASVGQMNTEAFF.

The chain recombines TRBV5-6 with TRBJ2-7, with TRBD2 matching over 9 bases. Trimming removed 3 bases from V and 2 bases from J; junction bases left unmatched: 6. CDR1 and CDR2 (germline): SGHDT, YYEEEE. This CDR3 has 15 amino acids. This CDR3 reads CASSSAGGFPYEQYF. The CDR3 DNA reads TGTGCCAGCAGCTCAGCGGGAGGCTTCCCCTACGAGCAGTACTTC.

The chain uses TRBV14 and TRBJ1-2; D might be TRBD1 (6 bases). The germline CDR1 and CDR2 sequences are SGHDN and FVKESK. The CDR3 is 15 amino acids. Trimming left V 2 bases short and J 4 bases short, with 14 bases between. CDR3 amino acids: CASSQSREGGYGYTF. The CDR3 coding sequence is TGTGCCAGCAGCCAATCCCGGGAGGGGGGCTATGGCTACACCTTC.

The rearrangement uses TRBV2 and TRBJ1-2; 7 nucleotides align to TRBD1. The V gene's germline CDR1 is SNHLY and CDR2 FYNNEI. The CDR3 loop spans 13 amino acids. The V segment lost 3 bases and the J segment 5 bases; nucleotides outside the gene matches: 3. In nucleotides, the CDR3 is TGTGCCAGCAGTGAGGGACAGAGTTATGGCTACACCTTC. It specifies CASSEGQSYGYTF.

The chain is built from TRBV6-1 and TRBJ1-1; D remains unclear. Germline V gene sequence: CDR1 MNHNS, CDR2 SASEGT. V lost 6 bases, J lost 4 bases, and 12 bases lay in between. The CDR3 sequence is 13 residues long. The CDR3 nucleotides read TGTGCCAGCAGGAGAGGCCCCCTCACTGAAGCTTTCTTT. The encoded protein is CASRRGPLTEAFF.